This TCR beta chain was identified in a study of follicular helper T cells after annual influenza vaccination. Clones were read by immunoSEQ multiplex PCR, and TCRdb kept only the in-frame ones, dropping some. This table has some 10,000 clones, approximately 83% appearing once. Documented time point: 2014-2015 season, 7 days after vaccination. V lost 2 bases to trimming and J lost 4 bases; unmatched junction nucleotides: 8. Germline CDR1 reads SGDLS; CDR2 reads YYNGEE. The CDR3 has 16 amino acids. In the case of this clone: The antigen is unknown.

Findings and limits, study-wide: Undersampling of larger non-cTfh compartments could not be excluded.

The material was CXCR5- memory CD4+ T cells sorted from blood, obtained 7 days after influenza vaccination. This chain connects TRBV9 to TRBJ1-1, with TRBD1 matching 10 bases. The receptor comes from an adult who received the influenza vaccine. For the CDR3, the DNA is TGTGCCAGCAGCGTTGACCTGGGACAGGGGAGCACTGAAGCTTTCTTT. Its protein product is CASSVDLGQGSTEAFF.